The present T cell receptor beta chain was sequenced within a study of identical twins. The ends lost 4 bases at V and 2 bases at J; junction bases unmatched: 4. The CDR3 is made up of 14 amino acids. Germline-derived CDR1 and CDR2 are PRHDT and FYEKMQ (reference sequence). TCRdb re-analysed the 5' RACE reads in MiXCR, keeping a single row per CDR3 protein. Among approximately 190,000 distinct CDR3 sequences, about 15% were seen once, and the ten largest hold 40%. Everyone who donated was a healthy Caucasian. This clonotype was found a few times. These data also formed part of another study, on T cells expressing NK-cell markers. That work adds: Each TCR beta repertoire originated in sorted T cells that were CD3+CD56+NKG2C+, CD3+CD56+NKG2C- or CD3+CD56-NKG2C+.

The V and J genes are TRBV13 and TRBJ2-5, with 7 positions matching TRBD1. This sequence originates from a young woman in good health. Sequenced: CD8+ T cells sorted from blood. As DNA, the CDR3 is TGTGCCAGCAGCTACCCAGGGGGTCAAGAGACCCAGTACTTC. As protein: CASSYPGGQETQYF.